The T cell receptor beta chain described here comes from a study of CD8+ T cells in alopecia areata. Study-wide points: Clonality in lesional scalp, especially alopecia totalis/universalis, exceeded that of normal scalp.

Sequencing used cDNA as its template, made by extracting RNA and reverse transcribing it. Sequencing used immunoSEQ multiplex PCR; TCRdb keeps in-frame clones, though not all of them. Among about 11,000 clones, roughly 59% were seen once, and the ten largest hold about 8.1%. The germline CDR1 and CDR2 sequences are SGHRS and YFSETQ. The CDR3 consists of 16 residues. The V and J ends lost 2 bases and 1 base respectively, with 13 bases between them. Alopecia areata patients provided lesional scalp punch biopsies and peripheral blood. With regard to this clone: Its antigen is not identified.

The sequence derives from a human donor with alopecia areata. The chain employs TRBV5-1 and TRBJ2-1, with D tentatively TRBD1 (5 bases). This specimen was skin, taken at week 0. CDR3 sequence: CASSLSTVYSYNEQFF. The CDR3 nucleotides are TGCGCCAGCAGCTTATCGACAGTATATTCCTACAATGAGCAGTTCTTC.